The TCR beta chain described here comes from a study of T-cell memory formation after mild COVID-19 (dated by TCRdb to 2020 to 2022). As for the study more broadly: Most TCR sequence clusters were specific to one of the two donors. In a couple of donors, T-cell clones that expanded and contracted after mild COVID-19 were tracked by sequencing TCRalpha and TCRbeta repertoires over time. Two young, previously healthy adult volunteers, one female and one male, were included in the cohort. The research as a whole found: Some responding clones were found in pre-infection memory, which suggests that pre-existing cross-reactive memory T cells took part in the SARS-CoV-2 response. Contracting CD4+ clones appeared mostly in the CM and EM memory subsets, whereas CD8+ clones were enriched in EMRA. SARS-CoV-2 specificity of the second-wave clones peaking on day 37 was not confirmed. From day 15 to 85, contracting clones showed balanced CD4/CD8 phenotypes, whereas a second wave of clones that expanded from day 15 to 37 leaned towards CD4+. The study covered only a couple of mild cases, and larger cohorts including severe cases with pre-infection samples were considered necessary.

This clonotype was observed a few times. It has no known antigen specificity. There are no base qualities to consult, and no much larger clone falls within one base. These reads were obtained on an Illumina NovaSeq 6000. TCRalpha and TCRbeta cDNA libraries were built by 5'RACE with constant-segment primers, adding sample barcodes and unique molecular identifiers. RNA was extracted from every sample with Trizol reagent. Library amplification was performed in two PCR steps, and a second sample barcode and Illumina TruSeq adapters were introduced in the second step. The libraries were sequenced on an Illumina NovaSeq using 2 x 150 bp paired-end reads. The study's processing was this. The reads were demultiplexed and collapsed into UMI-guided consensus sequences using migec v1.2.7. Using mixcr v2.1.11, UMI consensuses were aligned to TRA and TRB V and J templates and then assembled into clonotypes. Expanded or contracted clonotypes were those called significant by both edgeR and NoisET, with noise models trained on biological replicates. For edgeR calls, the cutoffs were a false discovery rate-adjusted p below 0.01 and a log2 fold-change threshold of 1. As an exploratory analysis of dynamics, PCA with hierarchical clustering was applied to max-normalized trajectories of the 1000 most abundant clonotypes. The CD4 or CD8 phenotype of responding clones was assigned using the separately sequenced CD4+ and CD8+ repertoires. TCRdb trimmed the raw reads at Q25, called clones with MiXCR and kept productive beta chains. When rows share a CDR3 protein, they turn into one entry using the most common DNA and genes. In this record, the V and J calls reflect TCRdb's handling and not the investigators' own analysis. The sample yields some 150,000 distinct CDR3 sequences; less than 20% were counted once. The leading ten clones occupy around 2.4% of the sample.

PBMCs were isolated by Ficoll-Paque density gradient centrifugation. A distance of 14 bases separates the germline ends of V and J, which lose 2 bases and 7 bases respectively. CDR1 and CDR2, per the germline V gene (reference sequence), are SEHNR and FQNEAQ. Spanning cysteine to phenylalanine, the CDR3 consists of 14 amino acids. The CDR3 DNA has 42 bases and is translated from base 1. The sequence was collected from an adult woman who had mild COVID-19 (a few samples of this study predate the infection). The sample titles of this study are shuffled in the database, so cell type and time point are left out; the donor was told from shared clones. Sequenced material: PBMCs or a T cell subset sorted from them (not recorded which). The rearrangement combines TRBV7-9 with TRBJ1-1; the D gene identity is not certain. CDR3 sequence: CASSLKRAPNEAFF. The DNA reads TGTGCCAGCAGCTTAAAGCGGGCCCCGAATGAAGCTTTCTTT.